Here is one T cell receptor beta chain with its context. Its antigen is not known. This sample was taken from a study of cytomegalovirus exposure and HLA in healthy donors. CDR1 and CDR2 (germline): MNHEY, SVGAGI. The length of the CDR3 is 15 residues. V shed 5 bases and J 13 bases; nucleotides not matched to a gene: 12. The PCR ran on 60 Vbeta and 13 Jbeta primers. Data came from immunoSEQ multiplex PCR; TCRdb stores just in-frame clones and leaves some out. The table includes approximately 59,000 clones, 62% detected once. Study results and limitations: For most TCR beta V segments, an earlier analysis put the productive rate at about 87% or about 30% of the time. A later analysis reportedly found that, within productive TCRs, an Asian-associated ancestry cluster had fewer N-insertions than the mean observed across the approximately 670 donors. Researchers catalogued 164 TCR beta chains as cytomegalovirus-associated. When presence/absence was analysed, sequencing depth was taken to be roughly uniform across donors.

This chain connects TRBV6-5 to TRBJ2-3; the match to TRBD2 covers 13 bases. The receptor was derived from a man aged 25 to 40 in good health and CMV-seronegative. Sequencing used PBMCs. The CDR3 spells CASSGGTSGALKEYF. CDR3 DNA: TGTGCCAGCAGTGGCGGGACTAGCGGGGCCTTAAAGGAGTATTTT.